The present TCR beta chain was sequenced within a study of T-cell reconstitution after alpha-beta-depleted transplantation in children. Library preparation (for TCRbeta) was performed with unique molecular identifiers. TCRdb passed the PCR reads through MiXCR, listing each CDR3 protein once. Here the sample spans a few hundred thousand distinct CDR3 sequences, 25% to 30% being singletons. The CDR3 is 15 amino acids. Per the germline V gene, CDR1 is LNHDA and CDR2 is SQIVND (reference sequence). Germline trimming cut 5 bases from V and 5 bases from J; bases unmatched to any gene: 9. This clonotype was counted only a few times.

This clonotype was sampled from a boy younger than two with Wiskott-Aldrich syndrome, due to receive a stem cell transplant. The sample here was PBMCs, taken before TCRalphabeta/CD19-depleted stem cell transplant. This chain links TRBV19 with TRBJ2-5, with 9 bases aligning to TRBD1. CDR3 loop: CASSWGTGRQETQYF. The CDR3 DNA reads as TGTGCCAGTAGTTGGGGGACAGGGAGACAGGAGACCCAGTACTTC. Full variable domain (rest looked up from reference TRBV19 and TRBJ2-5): DGGITQSPKYLFRKEGQNVTLSCEQNLNHDAMYWYRQDPGQGLRLIYYSQIVNDFQKGDIAEGYSVSREKKESFPLTVTSAQKNPTAFYLCASSWGTGRQETQYFGPGTRLLVL.